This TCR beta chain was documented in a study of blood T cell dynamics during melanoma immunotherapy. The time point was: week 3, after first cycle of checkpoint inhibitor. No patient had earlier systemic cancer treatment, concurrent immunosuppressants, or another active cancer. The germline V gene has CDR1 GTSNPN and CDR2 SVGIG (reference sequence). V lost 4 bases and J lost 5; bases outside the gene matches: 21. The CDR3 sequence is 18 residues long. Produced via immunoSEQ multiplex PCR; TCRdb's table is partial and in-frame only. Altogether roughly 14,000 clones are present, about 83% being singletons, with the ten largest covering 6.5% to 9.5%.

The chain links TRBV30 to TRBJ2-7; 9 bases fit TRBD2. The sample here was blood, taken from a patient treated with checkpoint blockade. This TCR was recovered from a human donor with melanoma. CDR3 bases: TGTGCCTGGACCCCGCGAGGGTTTAGCGGGAGACCTATAAACGAGCAGTACTTC. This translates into CAWTPRGFSGRPINEQYF.